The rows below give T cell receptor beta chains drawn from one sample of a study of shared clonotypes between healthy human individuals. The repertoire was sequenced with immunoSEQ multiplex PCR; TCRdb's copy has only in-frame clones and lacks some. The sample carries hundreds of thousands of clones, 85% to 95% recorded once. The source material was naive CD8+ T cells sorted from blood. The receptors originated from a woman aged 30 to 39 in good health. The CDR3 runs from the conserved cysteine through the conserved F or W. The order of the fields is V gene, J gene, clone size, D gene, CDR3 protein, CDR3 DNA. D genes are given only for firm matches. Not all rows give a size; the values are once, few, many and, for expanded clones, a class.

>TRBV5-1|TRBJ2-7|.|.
CASSLGVMYEEQYF
TGCGCCAGCAGCTTGGGCGTAATGTACGAAGAGCAGTACTTC
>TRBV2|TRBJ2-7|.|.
CASRLGEEFYEQYF
TGTGCCAGCAGGCTCGGGGAGGAGTTTTACGAGCAGTACTTC
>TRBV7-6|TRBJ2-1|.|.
CASSPGGEQFF
TGTGCCAGCAGCCCCGGGGGTGAGCAGTTCTTC
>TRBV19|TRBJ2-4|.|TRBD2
CASSPGLAEAKNIQYF
TGTGCCAGTAGTCCGGGACTAGCGGAAGCCAAAAACATTCAGTACTTC
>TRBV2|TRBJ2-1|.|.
CASTPTGDSEQFF
TGTGCCAGCACCCCAACGGGAGATAGTGAGCAGTTCTTC
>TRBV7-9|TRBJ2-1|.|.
CASSLDRFEQFF
TGTGCCAGCAGCTTAGACAGGTTTGAGCAGTTCTTC
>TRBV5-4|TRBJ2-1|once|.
CASSLSLDEQFF
TGTGCCAGCAGCTTGTCCTTGGATGAGCAGTTCTTC
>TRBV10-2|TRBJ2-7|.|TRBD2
CASSEALLAGEGYEQYF
TGCGCCAGCAGTGAGGCACTTTTAGCGGGAGAGGGCTACGAGCAGTACTTC
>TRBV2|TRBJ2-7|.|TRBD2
CASGGTSGLPYEQYF
TGTGCCAGCGGTGGGACTAGCGGGTTACCCTACGAGCAGTACTTC
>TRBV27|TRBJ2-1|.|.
CASRLGQGVSINEQFF
TGTGCCAGTCGTTTGGGGCAGGGAGTCAGTATCAATGAGCAGTTCTTC
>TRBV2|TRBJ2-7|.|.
CASSVEDRRSGYYEQYF
TGTGCCAGCAGTGTGGAGGACAGAAGGAGTGGGTACTACGAGCAGTACTTC
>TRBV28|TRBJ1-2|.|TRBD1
CASSPGDRDPRGYTF
TGTGCCAGCAGCCCAGGGGACAGGGACCCTCGGGGCTACACCTTC
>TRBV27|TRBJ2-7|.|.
CASSLSFRETYEQYF
TGTGCCAGCAGTTTATCTTTCCGGGAAACCTACGAGCAGTACTTC
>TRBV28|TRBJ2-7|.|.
CASSFYGGAYEQYF
TGTGCCAGCAGTTTCTACGGGGGAGCGTACGAGCAGTACTTC
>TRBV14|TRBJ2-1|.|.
CASSQGHRPSNEQFF
TGTGCCAGCAGCCAAGGACACCGCCCTAGCAATGAGCAGTTCTTC
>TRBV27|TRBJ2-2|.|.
CASSPSFGFDKTGELFF
TGTGCCAGCAGTCCCTCTTTTGGGTTTGATAAAACCGGGGAGCTGTTTTTT
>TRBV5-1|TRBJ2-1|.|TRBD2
CASSFGTSGLDEQFF
TGCGCCAGCAGCTTCGGGACTAGCGGGCTCGATGAGCAGTTCTTC
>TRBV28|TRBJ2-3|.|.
CASSWGSGSTDTQYF
TGTGCCAGCAGTTGGGGCAGCGGGAGCACAGATACGCAGTATTTT
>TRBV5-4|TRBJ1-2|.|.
CASSLDGSNYGYTF
TGTGCCAGCAGCTTGGATGGCAGTAACTATGGCTACACCTTC
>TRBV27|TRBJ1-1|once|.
CASSLSGGLYTEAFF
TGTGCCAGCAGTTTATCCGGTGGTTTGTACACTGAAGCTTTCTTT
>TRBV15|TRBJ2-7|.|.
CATSRDRAGGVHEQYF
TGTGCCACCAGCAGAGATCGGGCCGGGGGAGTCCACGAGCAGTACTTC
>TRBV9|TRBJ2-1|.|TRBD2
CASSVASGKTYNEQFF
TGTGCCAGCAGCGTAGCTAGCGGGAAGACCTACAATGAGCAGTTCTTC
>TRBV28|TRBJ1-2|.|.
CASSLGGVGYTF
TGTGCCAGCAGTTTAGGGGGGGTAGGCTACACCTTC
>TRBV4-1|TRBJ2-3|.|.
CASSQEPGESTQYF
TGCGCCAGCAGCCAAGAGCCGGGGGAGAGTACGCAGTATTTT
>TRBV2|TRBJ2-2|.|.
CASTDFVRGAGSGELFF
TGTGCCAGCACCGATTTCGTTAGGGGGGCTGGTTCCGGGGAGCTGTTTTTT
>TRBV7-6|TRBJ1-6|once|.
CASSLVGGSSYNSPLHF
TGTGCCAGCAGCTTAGTTGGCGGGAGCTCCTATAATTCACCCCTCCACTTT
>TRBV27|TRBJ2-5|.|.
CASSLFAGTDKSTQYF
TGTGCCAGCAGTTTATTTGCGGGGACGGACAAGTCGACCCAGTACTTC
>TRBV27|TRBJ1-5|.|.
CASSPGLANQPQHF
TGTGCCAGCAGCCCTGGACTGGCGAATCAGCCCCAGCATTTT
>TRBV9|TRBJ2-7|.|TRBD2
CASSVGTSVTYEQYF
TGTGCCAGCAGCGTAGGGACTAGCGTAACCTACGAGCAGTACTTC
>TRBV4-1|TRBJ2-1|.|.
CASSQPAGSKYNEQFF
TGCGCCAGCAGCCAACCAGCCGGGAGTAAATACAATGAGCAGTTCTTC